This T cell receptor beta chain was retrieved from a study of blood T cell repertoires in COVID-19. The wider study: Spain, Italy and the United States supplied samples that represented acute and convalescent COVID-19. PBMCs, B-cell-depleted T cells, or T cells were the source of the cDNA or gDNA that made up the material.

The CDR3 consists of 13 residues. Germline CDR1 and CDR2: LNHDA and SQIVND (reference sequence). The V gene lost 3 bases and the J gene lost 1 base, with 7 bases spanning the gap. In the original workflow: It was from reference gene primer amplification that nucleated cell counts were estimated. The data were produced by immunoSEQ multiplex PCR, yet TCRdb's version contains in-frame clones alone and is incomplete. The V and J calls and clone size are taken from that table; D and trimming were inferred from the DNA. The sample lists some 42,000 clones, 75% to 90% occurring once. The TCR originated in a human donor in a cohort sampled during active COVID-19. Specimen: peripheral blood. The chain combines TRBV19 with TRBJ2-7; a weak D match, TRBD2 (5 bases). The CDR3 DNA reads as TGTGCCAGTAGTATCGGACTTTCCTACGAGCAGTACTTC. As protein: CASSIGLSYEQYF. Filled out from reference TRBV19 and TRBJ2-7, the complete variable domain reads DGGITQSPKYLFRKEGQNVTLSCEQNLNHDAMYWYRQDPGQGLRLIYYSQIVNDFQKGDIAEGYSVSREKKESFPLTVTSAQKNPTAFYLCASSIGLSYEQYFGPGTRLTVT.